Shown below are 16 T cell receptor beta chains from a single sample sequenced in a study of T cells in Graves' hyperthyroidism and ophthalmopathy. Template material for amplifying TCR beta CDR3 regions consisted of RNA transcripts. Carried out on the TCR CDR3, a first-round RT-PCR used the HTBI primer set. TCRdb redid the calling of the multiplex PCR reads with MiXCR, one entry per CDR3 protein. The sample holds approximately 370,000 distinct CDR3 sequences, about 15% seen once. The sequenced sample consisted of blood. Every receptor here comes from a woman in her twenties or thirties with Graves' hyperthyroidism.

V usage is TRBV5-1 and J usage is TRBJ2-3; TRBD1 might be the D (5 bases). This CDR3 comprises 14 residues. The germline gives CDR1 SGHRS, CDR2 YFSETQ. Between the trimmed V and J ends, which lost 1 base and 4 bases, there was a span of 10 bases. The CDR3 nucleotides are TGCGCCAGCAGCTTGCCCCAGGGATCAGATACGCAGTATTTT. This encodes CASSLPQGSDTQYF.

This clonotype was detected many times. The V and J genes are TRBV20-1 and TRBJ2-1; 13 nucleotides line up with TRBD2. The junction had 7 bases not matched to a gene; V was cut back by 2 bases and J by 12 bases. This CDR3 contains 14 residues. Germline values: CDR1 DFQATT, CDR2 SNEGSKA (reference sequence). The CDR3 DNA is TGCAGTGCTAGATCGGGACTAGCGGGATTGGTGCAGTTCTTC. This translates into CSARSGLAGLVQFF.

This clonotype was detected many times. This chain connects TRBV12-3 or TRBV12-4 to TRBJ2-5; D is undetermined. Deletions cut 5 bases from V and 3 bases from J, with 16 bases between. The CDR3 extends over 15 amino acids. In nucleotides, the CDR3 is TGTGCCAGCAGTCTGAGCCCAGATCCGAAAGAGACCCAGTACTTC. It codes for CASSLSPDPKETQYF.

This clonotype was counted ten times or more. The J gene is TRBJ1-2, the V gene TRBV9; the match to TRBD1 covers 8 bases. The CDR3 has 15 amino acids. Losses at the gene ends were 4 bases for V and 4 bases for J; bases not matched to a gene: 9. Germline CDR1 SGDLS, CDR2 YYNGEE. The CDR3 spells CASSLEVQGAYGYTF. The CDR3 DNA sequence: TGTGCCAGCAGCCTAGAGGTCCAGGGGGCCTATGGCTACACCTTC. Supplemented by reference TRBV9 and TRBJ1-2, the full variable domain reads DSGVTQTPKHLITATGQRVTLRCSPRSGDLSVYWYQQSLDQGLQFLIQYYNGEERAKGNILERFSAQQFPDLHSELNLSSLELGDSALYFCASSLEVQGAYGYTFGSGTRLTVV.

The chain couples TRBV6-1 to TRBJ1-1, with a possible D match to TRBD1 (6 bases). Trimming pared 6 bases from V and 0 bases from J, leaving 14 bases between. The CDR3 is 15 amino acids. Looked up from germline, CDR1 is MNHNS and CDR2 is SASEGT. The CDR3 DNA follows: TGTGCCAGCAGGCGACAGGCCACAATGAACACTGAAGCTTTCTTT. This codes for CASRRQATMNTEAFF.

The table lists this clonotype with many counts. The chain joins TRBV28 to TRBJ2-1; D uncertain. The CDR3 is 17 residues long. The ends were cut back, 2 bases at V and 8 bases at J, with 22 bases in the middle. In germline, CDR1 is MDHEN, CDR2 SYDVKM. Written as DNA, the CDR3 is TGTGCCAGCAGTTTAGCCCCCCCGGGTGCGTTTAGAGATGAGCAGTTCTTC. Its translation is CASSLAPPGAFRDEQFF.

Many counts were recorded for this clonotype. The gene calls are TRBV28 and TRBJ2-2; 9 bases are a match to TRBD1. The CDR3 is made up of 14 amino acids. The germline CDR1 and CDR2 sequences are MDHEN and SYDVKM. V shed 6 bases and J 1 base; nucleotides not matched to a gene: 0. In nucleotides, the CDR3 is TGTGCCAGCAGGGGACAGGGGAACACCGGGGAGCTGTTTTTT. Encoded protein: CASRGQGNTGELFF.

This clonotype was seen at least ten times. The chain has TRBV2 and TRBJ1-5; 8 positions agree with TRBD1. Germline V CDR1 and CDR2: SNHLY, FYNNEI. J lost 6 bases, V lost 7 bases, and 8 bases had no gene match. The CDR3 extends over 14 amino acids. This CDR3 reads CASTEGQVSQPQHF. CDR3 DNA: TGTGCCAGCACGGAGGGACAGGTCTCTCAGCCCCAGCATTTT.

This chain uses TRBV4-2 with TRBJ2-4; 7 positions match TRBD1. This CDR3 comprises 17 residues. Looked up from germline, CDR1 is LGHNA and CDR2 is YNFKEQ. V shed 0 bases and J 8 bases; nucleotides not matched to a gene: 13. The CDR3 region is CASSQDPQTGRRDIQYF. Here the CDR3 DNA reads TGTGCCAGCAGCCAAGATCCCCAGACAGGGCGAAGGGACATTCAGTACTTC.

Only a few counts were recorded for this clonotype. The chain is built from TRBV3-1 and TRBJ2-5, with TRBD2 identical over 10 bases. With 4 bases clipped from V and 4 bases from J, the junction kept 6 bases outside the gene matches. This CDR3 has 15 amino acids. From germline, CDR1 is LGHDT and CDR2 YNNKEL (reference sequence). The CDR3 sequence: CASSLRSGRGETQYF. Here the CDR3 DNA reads TGTGCCAGCAGCCTAAGGAGCGGGAGGGGAGAGACCCAGTACTTC.

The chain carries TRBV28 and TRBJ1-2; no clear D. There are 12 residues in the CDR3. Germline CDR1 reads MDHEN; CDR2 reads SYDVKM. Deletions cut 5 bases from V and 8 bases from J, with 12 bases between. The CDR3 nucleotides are TGTGCCAGCAGTCTTATTGGATGGGGCTACACCTTC. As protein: CASSLIGWGYTF.

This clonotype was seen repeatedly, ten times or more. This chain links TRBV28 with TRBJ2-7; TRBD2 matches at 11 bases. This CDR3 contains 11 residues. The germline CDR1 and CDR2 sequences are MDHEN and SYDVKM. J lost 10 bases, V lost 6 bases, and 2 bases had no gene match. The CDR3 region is CASRGTSGQYF. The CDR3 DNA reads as TGTGCCAGCAGGGGGACTAGCGGACAGTACTTC.

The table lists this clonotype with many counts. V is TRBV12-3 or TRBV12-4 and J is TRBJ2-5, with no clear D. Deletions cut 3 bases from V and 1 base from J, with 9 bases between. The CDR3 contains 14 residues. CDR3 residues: CASSFRQVQETQYF. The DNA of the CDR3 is TGTGCCAGCAGTTTCAGGCAGGTCCAAGAGACCCAGTACTTC.

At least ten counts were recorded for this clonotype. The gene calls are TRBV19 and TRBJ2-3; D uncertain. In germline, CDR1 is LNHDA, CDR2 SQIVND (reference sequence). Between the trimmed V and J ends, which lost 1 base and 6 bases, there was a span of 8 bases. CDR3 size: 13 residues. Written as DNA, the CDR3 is TGTGCCAGTAGTATAGCCCATGGGGATACGCAGTATTTT. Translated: CASSIAHGDTQYF.

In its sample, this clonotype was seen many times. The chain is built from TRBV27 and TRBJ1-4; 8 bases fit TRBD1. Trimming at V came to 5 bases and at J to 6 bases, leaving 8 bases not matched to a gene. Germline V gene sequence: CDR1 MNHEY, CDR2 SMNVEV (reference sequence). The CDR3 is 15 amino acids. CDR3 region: CASSRRQGRDEKLFF. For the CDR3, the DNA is TGTGCCAGCAGTAGGAGACAGGGGCGGGATGAAAAACTGTTTTTT.

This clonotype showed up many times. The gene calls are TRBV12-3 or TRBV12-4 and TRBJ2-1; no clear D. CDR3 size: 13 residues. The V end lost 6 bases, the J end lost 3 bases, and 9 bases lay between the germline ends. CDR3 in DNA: TGTGCCAGCAGGCGCCCTGGCTACAATGAGCAGTTCTTC. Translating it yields CASRRPGYNEQFF.